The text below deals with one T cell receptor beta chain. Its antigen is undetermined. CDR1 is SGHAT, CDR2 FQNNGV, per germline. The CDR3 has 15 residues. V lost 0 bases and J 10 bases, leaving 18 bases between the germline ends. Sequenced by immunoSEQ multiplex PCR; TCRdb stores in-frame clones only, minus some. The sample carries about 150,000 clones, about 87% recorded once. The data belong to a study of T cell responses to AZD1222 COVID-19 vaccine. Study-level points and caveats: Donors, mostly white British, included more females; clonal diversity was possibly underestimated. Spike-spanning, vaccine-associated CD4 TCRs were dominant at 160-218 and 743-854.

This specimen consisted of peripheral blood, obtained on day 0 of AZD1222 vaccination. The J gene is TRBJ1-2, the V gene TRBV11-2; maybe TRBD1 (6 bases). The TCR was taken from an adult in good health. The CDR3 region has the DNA TGTGCCAGCAGCTTAGATGTCCCGAACAGGGAAAACTACACCTTC. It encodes CASSLDVPNRENYTF.